These 20 T cell receptor beta chains came from one sample sequenced in a study of cytomegalovirus exposure and HLA in healthy donors. The PCR used 60 Vbeta and 13 Jbeta primers. The repertoire was sequenced with immunoSEQ multiplex PCR; TCRdb's copy has only in-frame clones and lacks some. The sample lists about 120,000 clones, approximately 10% occurring once. The sequenced sample was PBMCs. These receptors were taken from a woman between 18 and 30 years old in good health and CMV-seropositive.

This rearrangement joins TRBV7-2 to TRBJ1-5; TRBD1 aligns across 8 bases. V was pared by 5 bases and J by 6 bases, with 3 bases of the junction left unmatched. The CDR3 extends over 13 amino acids. Germline V gene sequence: CDR1 SGHTA, CDR2 FQGNSA. The CDR3 coding sequence is TGTGCCAGCAGCCAACAGGGGGGTCAGCCCCAGCATTTT. It codes for CASSQQGGQPQHF.

This clone has more than one count but fewer than ten. This CDR3 reads CAWSWGRTEAFF. As DNA, the CDR3 is TGTGCCTGGAGCTGGGGGAGGACTGAAGCTTTCTTT. J is TRBJ1-1 and V is TRBV30, with D perhaps matching TRBD1 (5 bases). The V end lost 3 bases, the J end lost 5 bases, and 10 bases lay between the germline ends. The CDR3 totals 12 residues. CDR1 is GTSNPN, CDR2 SVGIG, per germline (reference sequence).

This chain links TRBV5-1 with TRBJ2-1, with D perhaps TRBD2 (5 bases). Germline CDR1 SGHRS, CDR2 YFSETQ. The CDR3 has 15 residues. V was clipped by 3 bases and J by 1 base, with 11 bases between them. The CDR3 coding sequence is TGCGCCAGCAGCTCTCAAGCGGAATCCTACAATGAGCAGTTCTTC. This gives the protein CASSSQAESYNEQFF.

J is TRBJ2-7 and V is TRBV5-4, with D possibly matching TRBD1 (5 bases). This CDR3 has 15 amino acids. Trimming removed 2 bases at V and 2 bases at J, with 14 bases between. CDR1 is SGHNT and CDR2 is YYREEE in the germline V gene (reference sequence). For the CDR3, the DNA is TGTGCCAGCAGCTTTTCAGGGTCTTGGACCTACGAGCAGTACTTC. Protein sequence: CASSFSGSWTYEQYF.

The chain combines TRBV19 with TRBJ1-1; D remains unclear. The V gene lost 5 bases and the J gene lost 0 bases, with 10 bases spanning the gap. From germline, CDR1 is LNHDA and CDR2 SQIVND (reference sequence). This CDR3 has 14 amino acids. The CDR3 DNA follows: TGTGCCAGTAGTTCCCGTGAGTTGAACACTGAAGCTTTCTTT. This translates into CASSSRELNTEAFF. The full variable domain, its missing parts supplied by reference TRBV19 and TRBJ1-1, is DGGITQSPKYLFRKEGQNVTLSCEQNLNHDAMYWYRQDPGQGLRLIYYSQIVNDFQKGDIAEGYSVSREKKESFPLTVTSAQKNPTAFYLCASSSRELNTEAFFGQGTRLTVV.

This clone was seen more than once but under ten times. The chain links TRBV6-6 to TRBJ2-5, with 9 bases that match TRBD2. The CDR3 length is 16 residues. Losses at the gene ends were 5 bases for V and 5 bases for J; bases not matched to a gene: 12. Germline-derived CDR1 and CDR2 are MNHNY and SVGAGI (reference sequence). The CDR3 DNA follows: TGTGCCAGCAGTCGAGACTTTAGCGGGAGTGGGGAGACCCAGTACTTC. Amino acid sequence: CASSRDFSGSGETQYF.

In this sample, this clone turned up a few times. The genes are TRBV11-3 and TRBJ2-1, with unresolved D. Germline V gene lookup returns CDR1 SGHNT and CDR2 YENEEA. V was clipped by 3 bases and J by 5 bases, with 5 bases between them. CDR3 length: 12 amino acids. In DNA, the CDR3 is TGTGCCAGCAGCTTCCGAGACAATGAGCAGTTCTTC. This codes for CASSFRDNEQFF.

There are a few counts of this clone. The genes are TRBV7-2 and TRBJ1-2; perhaps TRBD1 as D (5 bases). The CDR3 has 13 residues. CDR1 is SGHTA, CDR2 FQGNSA, per germline. The V and J ends lost 6 bases and 7 bases respectively, with 15 bases between them. The CDR3 region has the DNA TGTGCCAGCAGTCCGGCCAGGGTGGGTGGCTACACCTTC. Protein sequence: CASSPARVGGYTF.

The J gene is TRBJ1-5, the V gene TRBV19, with D possibly being TRBD1 (5 bases). V lost 1 base and J 7 bases, leaving 11 bases between the germline ends. Per germline, CDR1 LNHDA and CDR2 SQIVND (reference sequence). The CDR3 sequence is 14 residues long. CDR3 in DNA: TGTGCCAGTAGTATAGTAGGGCCAGGGCAGCCCCAGCATTTT. Amino acids: CASSIVGPGQPQHF.

This clone occurred a few times. The chain carries TRBV4-1 and TRBJ1-4; 8 bases map to TRBD1. The CDR3 covers 16 residues. The germline V gene has CDR1 MGHRA and CDR2 YSYEKL. V lost 0 bases, J lost 11 bases, and 11 bases stayed unmatched. This chain's CDR3 is CASSQDGGTGGEKLFF. The DNA for the CDR3 is TGCGCCAGCAGCCAAGACGGCGGGACAGGTGGTGAGAAACTGTTTTTT.

This clone appeared a single time. The V call is TRBV5-5, the J call TRBJ2-3; 9 nucleotides agree with TRBD2. The V gene's germline CDR1 is SGHKS and CDR2 YYEKEE (reference sequence). CDR3 length: 16 amino acids. J was trimmed by 2 bases and V by 3 bases; bases with no gene match: 7. Here the CDR3 reads CASSYRLAEYTDTQYF. The CDR3 DNA sequence: TGTGCCAGCAGCTATCGACTAGCGGAGTACACAGATACGCAGTATTTT.

The chain employs TRBV7-3 and TRBJ2-1, with TRBD2 matching 12 bases. The germline V gene encodes CDR1 SGHTA and CDR2 FQGTGA. V was clipped by 5 bases and J by 7 bases; unmatched bases: 6. This CDR3 has 15 residues. Here the CDR3 DNA reads TGTGCCAGCAGCCCACTAGCGGGAGGTTTGAATGAGCAGTTCTTC. Its protein product is CASSPLAGGLNEQFF. Drawing the rest from reference TRBV7-3 and TRBJ2-1, the complete variable domain is GAGVSQTPSNKVTEKGKYVELRCDPISGHTALYWYRQSLGQGPEFLIYFQGTGAADDSGLPNDRFFAVRPEGSVSTLKIQRTERGDSAVYLCASSPLAGGLNEQFFGPGTRLTVL.

This clone was detected a few times. CDR3 DNA: TGTGCCAGCAGCTGGGGACAGAACAATGAGCAGTTCTTC. This gives the protein CASSWGQNNEQFF. The chain links TRBV7-3 to TRBJ2-1, with 7 bases aligning to TRBD1. There are 13 residues in the CDR3. J gave up 5 bases and V 4 bases, and 2 bases lay outside the gene matches. Germline CDR1 SGHTA, CDR2 FQGTGA.

There are a few counts of this clone. The rearrangement links TRBV7-3 to TRBJ1-4; D is perhaps TRBD1 (5 bases). CDR1 is SGHTA, CDR2 FQGTGA, per germline. V lost 1 base and J 1 base, leaving 7 bases between the germline ends. The CDR3 totals 15 residues. The CDR3 protein is CASSLMQGTNEKLFF. In DNA form, the CDR3 reads TGTGCCAGCAGCTTAATGCAGGGAACTAATGAAAAACTGTTTTTT.

This chain connects TRBV6-1 to TRBJ1-2; TRBD1 might be the D (5 bases). The CDR3 runs 13 residues. V lost 6 bases to trimming and J lost 8 bases, with 16 bases between them. Germline V gene sequence: CDR1 MNHNS, CDR2 SASEGT. CDR3 DNA sequence: TGTGCCAGCAGAATGTCGGGGGATGGGGGCTACACCTTC. Protein: CASRMSGDGGYTF.

The chain carries TRBV6-6 and TRBJ2-2, with 9 bases fitting TRBD1. Germline CDR1 MNHNY, CDR2 SVGAGI (reference sequence). This CDR3 region has 14 residues. The J segment lost 5 bases and the V segment lost 8 bases, leaving 6 bases of the junction unmatched. The CDR3 DNA follows: TGTGCCAGCGGAAGGGACAGGGTGACCGGGGAGCTGTTTTTT. Its translation: CASGRDRVTGELFF.

Only a few counts were recorded for this clone. CDR3 amino acids: CASSPPDGGYGYTF. DNA for the CDR3: TGTGCCAGCAGTCCGCCCGACGGAGGCTATGGCTACACCTTC. The chain employs TRBV28 and TRBJ1-2; D gene ambiguous. The CDR3 length is 14 residues. With 5 bases removed from V and 4 bases from J, the gap between germline ends came to 14 bases. CDR1 MDHEN and CDR2 SYDVKM come from the germline V gene.

This clone was counted between two and nine times. The rearrangement uses TRBV30 and TRBJ2-6, with D hard to call. The CDR3 has 15 amino acids. The V end lost 4 bases, the J end lost 4 bases, and 14 bases lay between the germline ends. CDR1 is GTSNPN, CDR2 SVGIG, per germline (reference sequence). CDR3 sequence (DNA): TGTGCCTGGAATCCTACCCGTGTAGGGGCCAACGTCCTGACTTTC. Translating gives CAWNPTRVGANVLTF.

The chain couples TRBV30 to TRBJ2-1; a weak D match, TRBD2 (7 bases). Germline V CDR1 and CDR2: GTSNPN, SVGIG (reference sequence). The CDR3 is 16 residues long. With 8 bases removed from V and 9 bases from J, the gap between germline ends came to 29 bases. CDR3 protein: CAGRAGALGRLGEQFF. The CDR3 DNA reads as TGTGCCGGACGGGCGGGGGCGTTAGGGCGCCTTGGTGAGCAGTTCTTC.

The chain couples TRBV6-5 to TRBJ2-3; D remains ambiguous. Germline V gene lookup returns CDR1 MNHEY and CDR2 SVGAGI. V was shortened by 6 bases and J by 3 bases, with 10 bases between the two germline ends. The CDR3 consists of 13 residues. CDR3 nucleotides: TGTGCCAGCAGGTCGACTTGGACAGATACGCAGTATTTT. Its translation is CASRSTWTDTQYF.